Here is one TCR beta chain with its context. Its antigen is currently unknown. Reverse transcription of all isolated RNA meant that expressed TCRB transcripts were sequenced. Assay used: immunoSEQ multiplex PCR; TCRdb lists only in-frame clones, some missing. This table holds 200,000 to 250,000 clones, 16% found once. This record belongs to a study of beta chain features in type 1 diabetes. The CDR3 spans 15 residues. V lost 1 base, J lost 7 bases, and 16 bases lay in between. CDR1 is LNHNV and CDR2 is YYDKDF in the germline V gene (reference sequence). Study-wide results and limits: The study found moderately but significantly shorter TCRB CDR3s in all four CD4+ subsets of Type 1 diabetes patients.

The sample taken for sequencing was naive CD4+ T cells from blood. The TCR sequence derives from a man aged 30 to 39 with type 1 diabetes. J is TRBJ1-2 and V is TRBV15; perhaps TRBD1 as D (6 bases). This chain's CDR3 is CATSRVTGAKVGYTF. CDR3 nucleotides: TGTGCCACCAGCAGAGTAACGGGGGCAAAGGTTGGCTACACCTTC.